This TCR beta chain is from a study of T cell responses to AZD1222 COVID-19 vaccine. CDR3 length: 14 amino acids. Per the germline V gene, CDR1 is SNHLY and CDR2 is FYNNEI. V was shortened by 6 bases and J by 1 base, with 10 bases between the two germline ends. Produced via immunoSEQ multiplex PCR; TCRdb's table is partial and in-frame only. The sample has 150,000 to 200,000 clones, approximately 93% seen once. Sequencing was performed on peripheral blood, taken 28 days after the second AZD1222 dose. The chain uses TRBV2 and TRBJ2-1; D uncertain. The receptor was isolated from an adult who received the AZD1222 COVID-19 vaccine. The CDR3 DNA reads as TGTGCCAGCAGCAAACGCCAGTCCTACAATGAGCAGTTCTTC. Protein sequence: CASSKRQSYNEQFF.